This record concerns one T cell receptor (beta chain) sequence. Its antigen is undetermined. Germline V gene lookup returns CDR1 LNHDA and CDR2 SQIVND (reference sequence). The CDR3 is 15 amino acids. V dropped 0 bases and J dropped 4 bases, with 12 bases sitting between them. Intraepithelial lymphocytes and lamina propria lymphocytes were released through processing of graft tissue. The data originate from a study of graft-versus-host responses after intestinal transplantation. Study-wide context: Anti-thymocyte globulin served as induction for all recipients, who then took tacrolimus and steroids for about 3 years.

Study outcomes and limitations: Declines in HvG clones occurring early post-transplant were associated with peak circulating GvH clone levels. Recipient marrow harbored GvH clones, some of which surfaced first in ileum or blood.

Clones were read by immunoSEQ multiplex PCR, and TCRdb kept only the in-frame ones, dropping some. The repertoire consists of 29,000 or so clones, with about three quarters occurring once and the leading ten covering just over 3%. The sequences come from ileum tissue, collected 98 days after intestinal transplantation. The receptor was isolated from a human patient who received an intestinal transplant, so some T cells may come from the graft donor. The V call is TRBV19, the J call TRBJ1-2; D is unresolved. CDR3 sequence: CASSIDWPGVYGYTF. The CDR3 region has the DNA TGTGCCAGTAGTATAGATTGGCCAGGCGTCTATGGCTACACCTTC.